These 6 T cell receptor beta chains were sequenced from one sample in a study of graft-versus-host responses after intestinal transplantation. TCRdb's table, derived via immunoSEQ multiplex PCR, lists solely in-frame clones and lacks some. The sample consists of 10,000 to 15,000 clones, around 84% of them appearing once. Material: PBMCs, obtained roughly 290 days after intestinal transplant. These receptor sequences come from a human patient who received an intestinal transplant, so some T cells may come from the graft donor.

The chain combines TRBV10-3 with TRBJ2-7; D unresolved. The CDR3 contains 14 residues. Trimming removed 4 bases at V and 3 bases at J, with 13 bases between. Looked up from germline, CDR1 is ENHRY and CDR2 is SYGVKD. DNA for the CDR3: TGTGCCATCAGTGTCGGCGGTTCTCTCTACGAGCAGTACTTC. Translating it yields CAISVGGSLYEQYF.

V is TRBV5-1 and J is TRBJ2-7; D assignment may be TRBD1 or TRBD2 (5 bases each). Trimming removed 2 bases at V and 4 bases at J, with 13 bases between. CDR1 and CDR2 (germline): SGHRS, YFSETQ. The CDR3 length is 14 residues. CDR3 coding DNA: TGCGCCAGCAGCTTTGGGGACGGCCCATACGAGCAGTACTTC. Amino acids: CASSFGDGPYEQYF.

J is TRBJ2-7 and V is TRBV30; no firm D call. The CDR3 covers 14 residues. The ends were cut back, 2 bases at V and 3 bases at J, with 14 bases in the middle. Germline assignment: CDR1 GTSNPN and CDR2 SVGIG (reference sequence). The CDR3 sequence is CAWSIAASSYEQYF. The CDR3 nucleotides read TGTGCCTGGAGTATCGCCGCATCCAGCTACGAGCAGTACTTC.

The gene calls are TRBV4-3 and TRBJ2-6; D is possibly TRBD2 (6 bases). Germline loops: CDR1 LGHNA, CDR2 YSLEER. This CDR3 comprises 15 residues. The V gene lost 4 bases and the J gene lost 2 bases, with 9 bases spanning the gap. CDR3 protein: CASSLGSAGANVLTF. The CDR3 DNA reads TGCGCCAGCAGCCTCGGGAGTGCTGGGGCCAACGTCCTGACTTTC.

V is TRBV7-8 and J is TRBJ2-7, with TRBD2 identical over 10 bases. The V and J ends lost 2 bases and 1 base, in that order; junction bases with no gene match: 11. CDR1 and CDR2 from the germline V gene are SGHVS and FQNEAQ. The CDR3 is made up of 18 amino acids. The CDR3 spells CASSLRPAGLATSYEQYF. DNA for the CDR3: TGTGCCAGCAGCTTACGGCCTGCGGGACTAGCGACTTCCTACGAGCAGTACTTC.

The chain uses TRBV5-1 and TRBJ2-7; D may be TRBD1 (6 bases). Germline V lookup: CDR1 SGHRS, CDR2 YFSETQ. V lost 4 bases and J 0 bases, leaving 20 bases between the germline ends. The length of the CDR3 is 17 residues. The CDR3 loop is CASSLHSGATSSYEQYF. CDR3 nucleotides: TGCGCCAGCAGCCTCCATTCAGGGGCCACGAGCTCCTACGAGCAGTACTTC.